This T cell receptor (beta chain) was sequenced for a study of post-analysis software for immune sequencing data. In the study overall: Patients had relapsing-remitting, secondary progressive or progressive-relapsing multiple sclerosis; some lacked subtype.

The CDR3 spans 13 residues. CDR1 and CDR2 from the germline V gene are ENHRY and SYGVKD. Study results and limitations: Multiple sclerosis was associated with a significant reduction in normalized Chao1 diversity relative to controls. There were a few TRBV segments more frequent in patients than controls, and TRBV5-6, TRBV5-1 and TRBV20-1 were among them.

This clonotype has just a few counts. Its target is unknown. Carried by the TCR beta cDNA libraries were unique molecular identifiers. TCRdb re-analysed the PCR reads in MiXCR, keeping a single row per CDR3 protein. The sample has some 890,000 distinct CDR3 sequences; about 50% are singletons. The sample was blood. This TCR was recovered from a girl between 10 and 17 years old with multiple sclerosis. This sequence joins TRBV10-3 and TRBJ2-5; D call uncertain. The J call is doubtful: the DNA matches TRBJ2-7 better. CDR3 amino acids: CAISELEHYEQYF. The DNA of the CDR3 is TGTGCCATCAGTGAGTTGGAACACTACGAGCAGTACTTC.